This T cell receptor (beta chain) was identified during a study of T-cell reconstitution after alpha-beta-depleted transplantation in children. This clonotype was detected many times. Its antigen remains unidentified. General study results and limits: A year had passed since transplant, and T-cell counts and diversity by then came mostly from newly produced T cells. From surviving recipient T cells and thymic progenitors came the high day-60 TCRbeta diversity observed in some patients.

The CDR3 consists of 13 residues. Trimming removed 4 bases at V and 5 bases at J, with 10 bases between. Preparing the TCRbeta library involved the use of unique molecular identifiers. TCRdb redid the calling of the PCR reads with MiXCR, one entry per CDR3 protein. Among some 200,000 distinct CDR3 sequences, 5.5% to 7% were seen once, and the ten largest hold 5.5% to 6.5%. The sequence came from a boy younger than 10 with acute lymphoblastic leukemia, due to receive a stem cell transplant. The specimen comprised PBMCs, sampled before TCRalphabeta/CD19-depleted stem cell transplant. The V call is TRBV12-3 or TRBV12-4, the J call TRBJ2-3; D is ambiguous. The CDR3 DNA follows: TGTGCCAGCAGTTATCTAAGGGAAGATACGCAGTATTTT. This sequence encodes CASSYLREDTQYF.